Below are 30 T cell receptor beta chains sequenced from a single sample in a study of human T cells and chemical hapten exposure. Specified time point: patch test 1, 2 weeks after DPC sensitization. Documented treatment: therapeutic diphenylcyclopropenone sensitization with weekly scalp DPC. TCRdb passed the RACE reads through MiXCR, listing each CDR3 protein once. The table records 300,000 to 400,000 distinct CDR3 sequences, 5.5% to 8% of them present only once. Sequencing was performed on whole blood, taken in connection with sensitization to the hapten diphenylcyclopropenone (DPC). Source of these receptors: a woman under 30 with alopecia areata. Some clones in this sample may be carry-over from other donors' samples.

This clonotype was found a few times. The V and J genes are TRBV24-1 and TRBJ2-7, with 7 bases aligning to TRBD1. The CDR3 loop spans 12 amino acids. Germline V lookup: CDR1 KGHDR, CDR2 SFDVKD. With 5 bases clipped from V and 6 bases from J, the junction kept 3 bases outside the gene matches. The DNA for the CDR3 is TGTGCCACCAGTGGACAGGGCGGCGAGCAGTACTTC. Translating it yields CATSGQGGEQYF.

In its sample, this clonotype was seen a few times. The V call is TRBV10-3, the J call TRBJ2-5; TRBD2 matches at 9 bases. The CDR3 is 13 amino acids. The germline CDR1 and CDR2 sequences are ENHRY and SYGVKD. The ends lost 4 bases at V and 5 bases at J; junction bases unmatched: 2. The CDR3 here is CAISAGLAETQYF. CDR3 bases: TGTGCCATCAGTGCGGGACTAGCTGAGACCCAGTACTTC.

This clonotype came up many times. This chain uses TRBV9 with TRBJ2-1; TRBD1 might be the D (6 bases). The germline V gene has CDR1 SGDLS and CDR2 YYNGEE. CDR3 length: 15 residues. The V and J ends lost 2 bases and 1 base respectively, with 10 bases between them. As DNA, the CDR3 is TGTGCCAGCAGCGTCTGGGGGACATCCTACAATGAGCAGTTCTTC. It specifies CASSVWGTSYNEQFF. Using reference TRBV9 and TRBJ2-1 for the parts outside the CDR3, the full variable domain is DSGVTQTPKHLITATGQRVTLRCSPRSGDLSVYWYQQSLDQGLQFLIQYYNGEERAKGNILERFSAQQFPDLHSELNLSSLELGDSALYFCASSVWGTSYNEQFFGPGTRLTVL.

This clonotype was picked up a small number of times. The CDR3 region is CASSLAMSGGGTDTQYF. Here the CDR3 DNA reads TGTGCCAGCAGCTTAGCGATGAGCGGGGGAGGGACAGATACGCAGTATTTT. The chain joins TRBV7-8 to TRBJ2-3; TRBD2 matches at 8 bases. Germline V gene sequence: CDR1 SGHVS, CDR2 FQNEAQ. This CDR3 comprises 17 residues. The trim removed 0 bases at V and 3 bases at J, leaving 8 bases unmatched.

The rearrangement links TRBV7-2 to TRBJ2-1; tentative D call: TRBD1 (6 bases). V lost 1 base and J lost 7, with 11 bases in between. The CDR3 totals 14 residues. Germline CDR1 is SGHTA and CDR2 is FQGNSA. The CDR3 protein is CASSLGARGNEQFF. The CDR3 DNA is TGTGCCAGCAGCTTAGGGGCCAGGGGTAATGAGCAGTTCTTC.

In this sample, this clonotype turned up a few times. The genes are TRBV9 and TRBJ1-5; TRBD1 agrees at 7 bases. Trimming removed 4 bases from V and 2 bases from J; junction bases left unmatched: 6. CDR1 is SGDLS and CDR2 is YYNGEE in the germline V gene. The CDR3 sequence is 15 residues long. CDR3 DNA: TGTGCCAGCAGCTTCACCGGGACAGGCAATCAGCCCCAGCATTTT. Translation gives CASSFTGTGNQPQHF.

The CDR3 sequence: CASSRGPDQPQHF. The DNA for the CDR3 is TGCGCCAGCAGTCGGGGTCCTGATCAGCCCCAGCATTTT. V and J are TRBV4-1 and TRBJ1-5; D is unclear. With 6 bases removed from V and 5 bases from J, the gap between germline ends came to 11 bases. Germline V gives CDR1 MGHRA, CDR2 YSYEKL. This CDR3 has 13 residues.

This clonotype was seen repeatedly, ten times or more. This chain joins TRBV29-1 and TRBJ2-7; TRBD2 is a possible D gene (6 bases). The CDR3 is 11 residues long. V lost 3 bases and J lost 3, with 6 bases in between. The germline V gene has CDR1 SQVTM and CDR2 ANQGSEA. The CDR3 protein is CSVEEGYEQYF. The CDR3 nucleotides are TGCAGCGTTGAGGAGGGCTACGAGCAGTACTTC.

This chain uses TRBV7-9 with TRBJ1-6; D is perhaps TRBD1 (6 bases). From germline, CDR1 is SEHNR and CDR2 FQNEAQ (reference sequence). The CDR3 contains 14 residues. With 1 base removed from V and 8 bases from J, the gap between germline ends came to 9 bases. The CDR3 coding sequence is TGTGCCAGCAGCTTAGAACAGGGTGATTCACCCCTCCACTTT. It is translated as CASSLEQGDSPLHF.

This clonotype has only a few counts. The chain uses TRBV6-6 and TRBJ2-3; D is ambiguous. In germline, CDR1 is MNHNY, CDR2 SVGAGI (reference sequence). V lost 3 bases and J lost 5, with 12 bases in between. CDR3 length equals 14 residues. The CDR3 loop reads CASSYWAVQDTQYF. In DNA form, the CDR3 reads TGTGCCAGCAGTTATTGGGCCGTACAAGATACGCAGTATTTT.

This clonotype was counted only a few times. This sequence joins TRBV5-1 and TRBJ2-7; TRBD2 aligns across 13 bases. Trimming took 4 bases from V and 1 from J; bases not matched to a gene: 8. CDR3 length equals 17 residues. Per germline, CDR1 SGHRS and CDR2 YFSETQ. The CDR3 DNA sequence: TGCGCCAGCAGCAGCTTCGGACTAGCGGGGGATTCCTACGAGCAGTACTTC. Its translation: CASSSFGLAGDSYEQYF.

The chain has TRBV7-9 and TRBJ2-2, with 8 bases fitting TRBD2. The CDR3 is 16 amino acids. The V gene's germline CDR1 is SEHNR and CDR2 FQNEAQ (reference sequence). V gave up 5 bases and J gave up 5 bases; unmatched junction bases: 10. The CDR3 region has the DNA TGTGCCAGCAGCCCGCTTCGAGCGGGGGAGACCGGGGAGCTGTTTTTT. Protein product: CASSPLRAGETGELFF.

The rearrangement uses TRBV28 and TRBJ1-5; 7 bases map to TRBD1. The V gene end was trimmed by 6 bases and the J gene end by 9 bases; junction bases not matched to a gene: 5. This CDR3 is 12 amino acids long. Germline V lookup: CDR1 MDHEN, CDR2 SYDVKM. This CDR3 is CASSTGEGPQHF. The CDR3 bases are TGTGCCAGCAGCACAGGGGAAGGGCCCCAGCATTTT.

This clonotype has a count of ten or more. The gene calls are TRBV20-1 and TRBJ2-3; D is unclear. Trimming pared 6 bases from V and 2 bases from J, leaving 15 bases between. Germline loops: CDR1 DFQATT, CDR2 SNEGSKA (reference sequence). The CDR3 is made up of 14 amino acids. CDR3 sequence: CSAPTNTYTDTQYF. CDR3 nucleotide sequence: TGCAGTGCCCCGACCAACACCTACACAGATACGCAGTATTTT.

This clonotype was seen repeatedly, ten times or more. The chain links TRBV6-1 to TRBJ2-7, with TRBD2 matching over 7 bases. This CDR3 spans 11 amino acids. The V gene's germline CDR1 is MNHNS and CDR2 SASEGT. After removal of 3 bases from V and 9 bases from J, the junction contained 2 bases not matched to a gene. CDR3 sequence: CASSEPGGQYF. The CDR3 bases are TGTGCCAGCAGTGAGCCGGGAGGGCAGTACTTC.

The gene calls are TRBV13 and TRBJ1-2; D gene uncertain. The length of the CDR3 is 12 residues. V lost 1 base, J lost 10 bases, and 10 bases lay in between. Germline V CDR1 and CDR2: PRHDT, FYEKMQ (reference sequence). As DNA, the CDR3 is TGTGCCAGCAGCTTAGCTCCAGGCGCCTACACCTTC. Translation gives CASSLAPGAYTF.

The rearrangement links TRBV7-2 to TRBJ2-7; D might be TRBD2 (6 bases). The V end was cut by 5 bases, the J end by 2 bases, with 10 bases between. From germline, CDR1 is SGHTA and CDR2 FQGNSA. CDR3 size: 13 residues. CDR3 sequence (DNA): TGTGCCAGCAGCCCCGGACTAACCTACGAGCAGTACTTC. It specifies CASSPGLTYEQYF. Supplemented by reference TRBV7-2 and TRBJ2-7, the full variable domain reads GAGVSQSPSNKVTEKGKDVELRCDPISGHTALYWYRQSLGQGLEFLIYFQGNSAPDKSGLPSDRFSAERTGGSVSTLTIQRTQQEDSAVYLCASSPGLTYEQYFGPGTRLTVT.

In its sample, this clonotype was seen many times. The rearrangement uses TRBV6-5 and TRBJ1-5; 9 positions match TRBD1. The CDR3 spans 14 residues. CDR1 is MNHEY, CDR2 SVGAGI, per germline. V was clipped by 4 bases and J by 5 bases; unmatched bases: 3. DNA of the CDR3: TGTGCCAGCAGTTGGACAGGGGCCCATCAGCCCCAGCATTTT. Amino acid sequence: CASSWTGAHQPQHF.

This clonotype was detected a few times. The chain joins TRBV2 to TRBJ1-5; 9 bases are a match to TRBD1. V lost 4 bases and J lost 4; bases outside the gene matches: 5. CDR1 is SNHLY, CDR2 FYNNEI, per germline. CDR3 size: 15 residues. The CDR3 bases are TGTGCCAGCAGTGCCAGACAGGGGGAAAATCAGCCCCAGCATTTT. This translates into CASSARQGENQPQHF.

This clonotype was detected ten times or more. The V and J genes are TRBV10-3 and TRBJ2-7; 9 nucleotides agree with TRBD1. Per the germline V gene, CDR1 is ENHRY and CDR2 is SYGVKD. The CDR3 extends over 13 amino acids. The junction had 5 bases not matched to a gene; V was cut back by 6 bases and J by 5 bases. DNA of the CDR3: TGTGCCATCAGCCTGGACAGGGGCGACGAGCAGTACTTC. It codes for CAISLDRGDEQYF.

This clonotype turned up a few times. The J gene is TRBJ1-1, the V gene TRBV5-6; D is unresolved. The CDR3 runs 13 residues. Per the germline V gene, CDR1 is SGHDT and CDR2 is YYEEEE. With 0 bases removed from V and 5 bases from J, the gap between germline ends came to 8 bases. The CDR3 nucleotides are TGTGCCAGCAGCTTGGTCAGAGAGACTGAAGCTTTCTTT. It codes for CASSLVRETEAFF.

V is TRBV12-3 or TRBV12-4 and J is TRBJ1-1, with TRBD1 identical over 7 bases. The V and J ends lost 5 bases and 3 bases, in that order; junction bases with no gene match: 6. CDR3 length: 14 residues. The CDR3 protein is CASSEQGRYTEAFF. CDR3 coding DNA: TGTGCCAGCAGTGAACAGGGGCGATACACTGAAGCTTTCTTT.

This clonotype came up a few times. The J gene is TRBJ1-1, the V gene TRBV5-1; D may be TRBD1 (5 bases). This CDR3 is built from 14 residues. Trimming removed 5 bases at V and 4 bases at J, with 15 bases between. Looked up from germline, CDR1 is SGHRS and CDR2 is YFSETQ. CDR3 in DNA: TGCGCCAGCAGGGACACCGGGACCCTCACTGAAGCTTTCTTT. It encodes CASRDTGTLTEAFF. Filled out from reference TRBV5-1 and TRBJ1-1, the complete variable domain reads KAGVTQTPRYLIKTRGQQVTLSCSPISGHRSVSWYQQTPGQGLQFLFEYFSETQRNKGNFPGRFSGRQFSNSRSEMNVSTLELGDSALYLCASRDTGTLTEAFFGQGTRLTVV.

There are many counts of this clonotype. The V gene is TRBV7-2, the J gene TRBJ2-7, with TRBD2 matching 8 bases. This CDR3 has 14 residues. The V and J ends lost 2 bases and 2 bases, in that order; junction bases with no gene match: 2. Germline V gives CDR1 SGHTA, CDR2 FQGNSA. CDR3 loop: CASSLQAGAYEQYF. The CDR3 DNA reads TGTGCCAGCAGCTTACAAGCGGGGGCCTACGAGCAGTACTTC. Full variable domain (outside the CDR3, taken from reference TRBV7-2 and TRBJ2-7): GAGVSQSPSNKVTEKGKDVELRCDPISGHTALYWYRQSLGQGLEFLIYFQGNSAPDKSGLPSDRFSAERTGGSVSTLTIQRTQQEDSAVYLCASSLQAGAYEQYFGPGTRLTVT.

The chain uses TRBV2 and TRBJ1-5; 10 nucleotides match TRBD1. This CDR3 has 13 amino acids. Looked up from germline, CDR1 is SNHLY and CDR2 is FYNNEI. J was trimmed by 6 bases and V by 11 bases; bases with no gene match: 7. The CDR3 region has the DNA TGTGCCGGGGGACAGGGGCAGGGTCAGCCCCAGCATTTT. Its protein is CAGGQGQGQPQHF.

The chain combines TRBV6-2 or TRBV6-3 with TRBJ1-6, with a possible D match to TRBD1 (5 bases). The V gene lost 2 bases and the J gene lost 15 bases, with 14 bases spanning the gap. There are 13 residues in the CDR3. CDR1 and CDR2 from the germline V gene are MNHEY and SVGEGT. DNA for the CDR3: TGTGCCAGCAGTTACGAGGACAATACACACCTCCACTTT. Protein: CASSYEDNTHLHF.

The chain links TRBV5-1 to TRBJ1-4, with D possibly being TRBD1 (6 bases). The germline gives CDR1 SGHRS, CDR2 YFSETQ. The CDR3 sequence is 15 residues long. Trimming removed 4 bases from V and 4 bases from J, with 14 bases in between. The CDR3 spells CASSPGTRINEKLFF. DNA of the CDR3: TGCGCCAGCAGCCCCGGGACACGGATTAATGAAAAACTGTTTTTT.

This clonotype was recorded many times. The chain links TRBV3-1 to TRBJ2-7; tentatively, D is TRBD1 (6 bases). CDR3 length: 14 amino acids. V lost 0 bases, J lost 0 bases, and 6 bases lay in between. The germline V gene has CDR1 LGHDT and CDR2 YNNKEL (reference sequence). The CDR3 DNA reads TGTGCCAGCAGCCAAGAGGACAGCTCCTACGAGCAGTACTTC. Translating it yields CASSQEDSSYEQYF.

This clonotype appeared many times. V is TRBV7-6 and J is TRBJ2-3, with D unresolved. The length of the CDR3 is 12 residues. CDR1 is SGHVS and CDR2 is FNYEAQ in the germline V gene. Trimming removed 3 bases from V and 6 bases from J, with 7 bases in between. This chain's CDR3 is CASSFNKDTQYF. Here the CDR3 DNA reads TGTGCCAGCAGCTTCAATAAGGATACGCAGTATTTT.

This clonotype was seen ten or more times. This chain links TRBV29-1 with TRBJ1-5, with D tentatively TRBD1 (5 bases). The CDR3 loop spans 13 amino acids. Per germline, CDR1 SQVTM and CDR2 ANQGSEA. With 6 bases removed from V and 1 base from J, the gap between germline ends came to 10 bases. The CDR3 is CSVQGRSNQPQHF. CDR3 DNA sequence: TGCAGCGTCCAGGGTAGGAGCAATCAGCCCCAGCATTTT.